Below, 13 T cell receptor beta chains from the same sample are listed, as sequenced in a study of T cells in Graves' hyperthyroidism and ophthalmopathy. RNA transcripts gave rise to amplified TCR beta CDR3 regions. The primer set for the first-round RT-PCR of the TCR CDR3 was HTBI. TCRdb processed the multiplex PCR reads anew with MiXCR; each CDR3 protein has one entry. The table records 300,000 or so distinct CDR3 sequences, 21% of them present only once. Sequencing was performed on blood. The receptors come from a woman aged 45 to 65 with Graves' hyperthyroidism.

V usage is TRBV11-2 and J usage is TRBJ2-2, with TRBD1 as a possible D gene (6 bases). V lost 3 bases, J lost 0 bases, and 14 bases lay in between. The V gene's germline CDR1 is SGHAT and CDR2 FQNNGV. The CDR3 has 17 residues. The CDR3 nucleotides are TGTGCCAGCAGCTTGAGGGGGTTGGGGACGAACACCGGGGAGCTGTTTTTT. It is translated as CASSLRGLGTNTGELFF.

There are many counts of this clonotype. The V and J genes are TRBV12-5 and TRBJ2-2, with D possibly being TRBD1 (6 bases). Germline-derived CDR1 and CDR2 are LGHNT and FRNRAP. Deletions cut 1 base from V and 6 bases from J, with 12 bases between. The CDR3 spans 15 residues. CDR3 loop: CASGLDVQGSGELFF. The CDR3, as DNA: TGTGCTAGTGGTTTGGACGTACAGGGTTCCGGGGAGCTGTTTTTT.

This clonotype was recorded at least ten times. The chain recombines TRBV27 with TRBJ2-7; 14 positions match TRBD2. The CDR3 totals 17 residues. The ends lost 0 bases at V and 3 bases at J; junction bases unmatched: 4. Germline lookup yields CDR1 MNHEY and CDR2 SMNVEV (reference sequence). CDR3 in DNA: TGTGCCAGCAGTTTATCGAAGGGACTAGCGGGAGACTACGAGCAGTACTTC. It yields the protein CASSLSKGLAGDYEQYF.

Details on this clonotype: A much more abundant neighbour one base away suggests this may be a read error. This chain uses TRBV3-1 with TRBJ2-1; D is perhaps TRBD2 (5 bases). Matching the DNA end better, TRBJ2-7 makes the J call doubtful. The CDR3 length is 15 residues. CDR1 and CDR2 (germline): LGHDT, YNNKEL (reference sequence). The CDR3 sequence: CASSPRITDYNEQYF. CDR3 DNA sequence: TGTGCCAGCAGCCCAAGGATTACCGACTACAATGAGCAGTACTTC.

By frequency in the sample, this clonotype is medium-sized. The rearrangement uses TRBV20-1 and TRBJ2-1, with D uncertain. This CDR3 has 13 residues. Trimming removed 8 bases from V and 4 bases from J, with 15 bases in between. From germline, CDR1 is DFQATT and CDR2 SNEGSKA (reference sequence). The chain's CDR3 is CSLHGRLYNEQFF. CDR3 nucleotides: TGCAGTCTACATGGTAGGCTTTACAATGAGCAGTTCTTC.

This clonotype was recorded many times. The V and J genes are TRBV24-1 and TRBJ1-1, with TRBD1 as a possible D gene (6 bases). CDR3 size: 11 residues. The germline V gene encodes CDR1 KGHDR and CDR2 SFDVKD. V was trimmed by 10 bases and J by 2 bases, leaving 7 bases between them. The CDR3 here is CATQGNTEAFF. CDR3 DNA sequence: TGTGCCACACAGGGAAACACTGAAGCTTTCTTT.

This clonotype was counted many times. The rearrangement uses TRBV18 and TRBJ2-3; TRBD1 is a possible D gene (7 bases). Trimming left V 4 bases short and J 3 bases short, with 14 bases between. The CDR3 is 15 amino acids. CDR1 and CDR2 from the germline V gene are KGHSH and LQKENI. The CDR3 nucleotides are TGTGCCAGCTCACGACAGGGTCGGGAGACAGATACGCAGTATTTT. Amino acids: CASSRQGRETDTQYF.

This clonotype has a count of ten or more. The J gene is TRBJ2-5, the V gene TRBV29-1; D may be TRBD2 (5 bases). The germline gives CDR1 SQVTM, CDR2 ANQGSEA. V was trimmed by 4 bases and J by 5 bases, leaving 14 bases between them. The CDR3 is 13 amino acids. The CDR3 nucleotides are TGCAGCGTTGCCCCGACTACCGGGGAGACCCAGTACTTC. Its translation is CSVAPTTGETQYF.

Written as DNA, the CDR3 is TGCAGCGCCGGGACCTTATATGGCTACACCTTC. Translated: CSAGTLYGYTF. The V and J genes are TRBV29-1 and TRBJ1-2; weak D call: TRBD1 (5 bases). The CDR3 is made up of 11 amino acids. Trimming shortened V by 7 bases and J by 5 bases, and 11 bases separated the two germline ends. Per germline, CDR1 SQVTM and CDR2 ANQGSEA.

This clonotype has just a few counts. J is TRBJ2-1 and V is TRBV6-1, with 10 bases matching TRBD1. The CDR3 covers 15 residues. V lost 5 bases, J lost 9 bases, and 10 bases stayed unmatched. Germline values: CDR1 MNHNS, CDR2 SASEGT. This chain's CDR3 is CASSSPGQGLSEQFF. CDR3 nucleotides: TGTGCCAGCAGTTCCCCGGGACAGGGGCTGAGTGAGCAGTTCTTC.

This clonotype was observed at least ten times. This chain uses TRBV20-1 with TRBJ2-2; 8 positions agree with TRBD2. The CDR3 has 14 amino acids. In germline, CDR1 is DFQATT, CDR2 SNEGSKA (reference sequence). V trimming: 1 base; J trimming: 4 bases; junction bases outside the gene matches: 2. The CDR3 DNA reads TGCAGTGCTAGAGGGCGGGGGGTCACCGGGGAGCTGTTTTTT. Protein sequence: CSARGRGVTGELFF.

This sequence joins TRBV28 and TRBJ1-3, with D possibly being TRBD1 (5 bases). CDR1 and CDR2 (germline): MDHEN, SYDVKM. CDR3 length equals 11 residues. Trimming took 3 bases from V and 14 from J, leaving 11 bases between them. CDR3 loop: CASSFSGPVYF. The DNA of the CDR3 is TGTGCCAGCAGTTTTTCGGGGCCAGTATATTTT.

CDR3 residues: CAISDIAPYEQYF. The CDR3 DNA reads as TGTGCCATCAGTGATATAGCGCCCTACGAGCAGTACTTC. This rearrangement joins TRBV10-3 to TRBJ2-7; a weak D match, TRBD2 (5 bases). The germline gives CDR1 ENHRY, CDR2 SYGVKD. V lost 3 bases and J lost 2, with 8 bases in between. This CDR3 contains 13 residues.